This TCR beta chain was captured by sequencing in a study of T cell therapy after organ transplantation. Study overall: Of ten patients, eight responded clinically and two did not.

Sequencing used immunoSEQ multiplex PCR; TCRdb keeps in-frame clones, though not all of them. The sample consists of 45,000 to 50,000 clones, 85% to 95% of them appearing once. With regard to this clone: Its target is unknown. At one end, the junction sequence differs from germline, possibly due to a read error.

This CDR3 spans 16 amino acids. Germline V gene sequence: CDR1 LGHNA, CDR2 YSLEER. The sample consisted of CD8+ T cells from blood, taken before autologous CMV-specific T cell therapy. This TCR was sampled from a human patient who had received a solid organ transplant and had CMV disease. The chain links TRBV4-3 to TRBJ2-3, with a weak D call TRBD2 (6 bases). This chain's CDR3 is CASSKDAGRSTDTQYF. In DNA, the CDR3 is TGCGCCAGCAGCAAAGACGCGGGACGGAGCACAGATACGCAGTATTTT.